The 27 T cell receptor beta chains listed next were all sequenced from one sample in a study of tissue T cells after allogeneic stem cell transplantation. The time point was: mouse harvest day 14 after allogeneic transplant. Each mouse received 10^7 T-cell-depleted marrow cells plus 10^6 splenic CD5+ T cells by tail vein. Profiled with immunoSEQ multiplex PCR; TCRdb holds only in-frame clones, not every one. The sample gives approximately 5,000 clones, around 31% of which show up once; roughly 6.7% is in the top ten. Input material: skin. The receptors shown here come from a female BALB/c mouse given C57BL/6 T cells with graft-versus-host disease after an allogeneic hematopoietic cell transplant.

Comment on this clone: Gene names and germline refer to mouse. The read comes to an end 1 residue before the CDR3 does, leaving the germline J gene to fill in the end. This chain uses TRBV15 with TRBJ1-1; unclear D gene. Trimming took 5 bases from V and 1 from J, leaving 8 bases between them. CDR3 size: 13 residues. Germline CDR1 SGHND, CDR2 FRSKSL. This chain's CDR3 is CASSLGENTEVFF. The part of the CDR3 DNA that was read is TGTGCCAGCAGTCTCGGGGAAAACACAGAAGTCTTC.

With respect to this clone: The germline and genes are mouse ones. The read ends 1 residue before the CDR3 terminus; that terminus is restored from the germline J gene. This chain uses TRBV15 with TRBJ1-5; D perhaps matches TRBD1 (6 bases). There are 13 residues in the CDR3. V lost 6 bases to trimming and J lost 1 base, with 7 bases between them. In germline, CDR1 is SGHND, CDR2 FRSKSL. The DNA read from the CDR3 is TGTGCCAGCAGACAGGGAAACAACCAGGCTCCGCTT. This sequence encodes CASRQGNNQAPL. In full, the CDR3 is CASRQGNNQAPLF.

This clone was recorded a few times. Any gene name here is a mouse gene name. The sequenced fragment ends 1 residue before the CDR3 boundary, so the rest is inferred from the germline J gene. The chain couples TRBV16 to TRBJ1-6; D remains ambiguous. TRBJ1-6 is an ORF for which the function is uncertain. Germline CDR1 and CDR2: SGHSA and FRNQAP. Trimming left V 0 bases short and J 6 bases short, with 3 bases between. The CDR3 is 13 residues long. Incomplete CDR3 DNA: TGTGCAAGCAGCTTAGATTTTAATTCGCCCCTCTAC. Residues: CASSLDFNSPLY. The whole CDR3 sequence is CASSLDFNSPLYF.

This clone was seen a few times. The genes and germline here are from mouse. The read terminates 1 residue before the CDR3 end, so the remaining end is supplied by the germline J gene. V and J are TRBV26 and TRBJ2-7; D is possibly TRBD1 (6 bases). The V end was cut by 6 bases, the J end by 0 bases, with 12 bases between. This CDR3 has 14 residues. In germline, CDR1 is KGHPV, CDR2 FQNQEV (reference sequence). The CDR3 bases that were read are TGTGCCAGCAGCGCCGGGACAAGCTCCTATGAACAGTAC. It yields the protein CASSAGTSSYEQY. The whole CDR3 sequence is CASSAGTSSYEQYF. The full variable domain, completed using reference TRBV26 and TRBJ2-7, is NSKVIQTPRYLVKGQGQKAKMRCIPEKGHPVVFWYQQNKNNEFKFLINFQNQEVLQQIDMTEKRFSAECPSNSPCSLEIQSSEAGDSALYLCASSAGTSSYEQYFGPGTRLTVL.

This clone was observed a handful of times. Mouse gene names and germline throughout. The CDR3 goes on 1 residue after the read ends, and that part is filled in from the germline J gene. J is TRBJ1-6 and V is TRBV26, with a tentative D call TRBD1 (5 bases). TRBJ1-6 is reported as an ORF; its role is uncertain. The CDR3 is made up of 13 amino acids. Germline CDR1 is KGHPV and CDR2 is FQNQEV (reference sequence). V lost 3 bases to trimming and J lost 7 bases, with 7 bases between them. CDR3 region: CASSLGGNSPLYF. Partial CDR3 DNA: TGTGCCAGCAGTCTCGGGGGAAATTCGCCCCTCTAC.

This clone was observed a few times. The genes are named according to mouse. The read finishes 1 residue shy of the CDR3 end, and the germline J gene is used to complete it. V gene TRBV23 combines with J gene TRBJ1-4; TRBD1 was called by the table and not checked on the DNA. The length of the CDR3 is 12 residues. Per germline, CDR1 KGHTA and CDR2 FQNQQP. The part of the CDR3 DNA that was read is TGCTCCAGCAGTCGGGGGACAAAAAGATTATTT. It specifies CSSSRGTKRLF. The entire CDR3 protein is CSSSRGTKRLFF.

Comment on this clone: Gene and germline names: mouse. CDR3 protein: CASSRQTEVFF. The CDR3 DNA, read in part, is TGTGCCAGCAGTCGACAGACAGAAGTCTTC. The chain recombines TRBV15 with TRBJ1-1; maybe TRBD1 (5 bases). The sequenced fragment ends 1 residue before the CDR3 boundary, so the rest is inferred from the germline J gene. CDR1 and CDR2 (germline): SGHND, FRSKSL. The CDR3 extends over 11 amino acids. The V gene lost 5 bases and the J gene lost 5 bases, with 6 bases spanning the gap.

This clone is judged medium-sized. Each gene name is a mouse one. The read ends 1 residue before the CDR3 terminus; that terminus is restored from the germline J gene. The J gene is TRBJ1-4, the V gene TRBV31; 9 bases fit TRBD1. Trimming at V came to 3 bases and at J to 5 bases, leaving 1 base not matched to a gene. The CDR3 is 13 amino acids. The germline V gene encodes CDR1 GKSSPN and CDR2 SITVG. The CDR3 DNA, read in part, is TGTGCCTGGAGCGGGACAGGGAACGAAAGATTATTT. It yields the protein CAWSGTGNERLF. The full CDR3 protein reads CAWSGTGNERLFF.

This clone was seen more than once but under ten times. Genes and germline are mouse. The sequenced fragment ends 1 residue before the CDR3 boundary, so the rest is inferred from the germline J gene. V and J are TRBV26 and TRBJ2-2, with 8 nucleotides matching TRBD1. The germline CDR1 and CDR2 sequences are KGHPV and FQNQEV (reference sequence). Trimming took 6 bases from V and 0 from J; bases not matched to a gene: 3. This CDR3 is 15 amino acids long. The CDR3 region is CASRTGAANTGQLYF. CDR3 bases read: TGTGCCAGCAGGACAGGGGCCGCAAACACCGGGCAGCTCTAC.

This clone showed up just a few times. Mouse gene names and germline throughout. The read terminates 1 residue before the CDR3 end, so the remaining end is supplied by the germline J gene. The chain couples TRBV26 to TRBJ2-1; D gene uncertain. The CDR3 loop spans 13 amino acids. Looked up from germline, CDR1 is KGHPV and CDR2 is FQNQEV (reference sequence). V lost 4 bases and J 0 bases, leaving 4 bases between the germline ends. The CDR3: CASSRVNYAEQFF. CDR3 DNA (partial): TGTGCCAGCAGTCGGGTTAACTATGCTGAGCAGTTC.

For this clone: The gene symbols are mouse symbols. The read stops 1 residue short of the end of the CDR3; the missing end is completed from the germline J gene. The rearrangement links TRBV3 to TRBJ1-6; maybe TRBD1 (6 bases). TRBJ1-6 is assigned to the ORF class and has an uncertain function. V was clipped by 5 bases and J by 7 bases, with 9 bases between them. The CDR3 is 13 amino acids. In germline, CDR1 is SNHLY, CDR2 FYNGKV (reference sequence). Incomplete CDR3 DNA: TGTGCCAGCAGCCGGGACAAGAATTCGCCCCTCTAC. It codes for CASSRDKNSPLY. The full CDR3 is CASSRDKNSPLYF.

With regard to this clone: Mouse gene names apply. The read ends 1 residue early relative to the CDR3; the germline J gene fills the gap. The chain uses TRBV16 and TRBJ1-1; D is possibly TRBD1 (6 bases). This CDR3 contains 14 residues. The V and J ends lost 2 bases and 3 bases respectively, with 10 bases between them. CDR1 and CDR2 (germline): SGHSA, FRNQAP. The CDR3 region is CASSLQGRHTEVFF. The sequenced part of the CDR3 DNA is TGTGCAAGCAGCTTACAGGGGAGGCACACAGAAGTCTTC.

This clone turned up a few times. The genes are named according to mouse. The read halts 1 residue ahead of the CDR3 end, with the missing end drawn from the germline J gene. This chain links TRBV13-2 with TRBJ1-5; 10 bases line up with TRBD1. The CDR3 covers 13 residues. The V and J ends lost 6 bases and 7 bases, in that order; junction bases with no gene match: 4. Germline CDR1 reads NNHNN; CDR2 reads SYGAGS (reference sequence). The CDR3 loop reads CASARQGAQAPLF. The covered CDR3 bases are TGTGCCAGCGCCAGACAGGGGGCACAGGCTCCGCTT.

In its sample, this clone was seen a few times. Gene names denote mouse genes. The read ends 1 residue early relative to the CDR3; the germline J gene fills the gap. The V gene is TRBV26, the J gene TRBJ2-1; D might be TRBD2 (6 bases). The germline CDR1 and CDR2 sequences are KGHPV and FQNQEV (reference sequence). The CDR3 runs 14 residues. Trimming pared 2 bases from V and 3 bases from J, leaving 8 bases between. CDR3 in amino acids: CASSLAGAYAEQFF. CDR3 bases read: TGTGCCAGCAGTCTGGCTGGGGCCTATGCTGAGCAGTTC.

As for this clone: Gene names are the mouse ones. The read gets to within 1 residue of the CDR3 end, and the germline J gene fills in the rest. This chain uses TRBV3 with TRBJ1-2, with D unresolved. Germline CDR1 is SNHLY and CDR2 is FYNGKV (reference sequence). V gave up 5 bases and J gave up 0 bases, with 7 bases separating them. The CDR3 length is 13 residues. The CDR3 sequence is CASSRTANSDYTF. CDR3 bases read: TGTGCCAGCAGCCGAACAGCAAACTCCGACTACACC.

A word on this clone: Genes here carry mouse names. The CDR3 is cut off 1 residue early in the read; its end comes from the germline J gene. Other nucleotide sequences from this sample produce the same CDR3. The rearrangement links TRBV26 to TRBJ1-1; 7 bases are a match to TRBD1. This CDR3 has 14 residues. Unmatched junction bases numbered 2, after V lost 3 bases and J lost 1 base. Germline lookup yields CDR1 KGHPV and CDR2 FQNQEV (reference sequence). CDR3 amino acids: CASSLPGGNTEVFF. CDR3 DNA, as far as it was read: TGTGCCAGCAGTCTACCAGGGGGGAACACAGAAGTCTTC.

By sample share, this clone is medium-sized. The genes are named according to mouse. The CDR3 is cut off 1 residue early in the read; its end comes from the germline J gene. This chain links TRBV31 with TRBJ2-1; 9 bases map to TRBD2. This CDR3 has 14 residues. Germline-derived CDR1 and CDR2 are GKSSPN and SITVG. After removal of 5 bases from V and 3 bases from J, the junction contained 5 bases not matched to a gene. The part of the CDR3 DNA that was read is TGTGCCTGGGGTCCGGGACTGGGCTATGCTGAGCAGTTC. Amino acid sequence: CAWGPGLGYAEQF. The full CDR3 protein reads CAWGPGLGYAEQFF.

By sample share, this clone is medium-sized. The gene names here belong to mouse. The CDR3 goes on 1 residue after the read ends, and that part is filled in from the germline J gene. This sequence joins TRBV26 and TRBJ2-1; 7 nucleotides align to TRBD1. The V segment lost 6 bases and the J segment 1 base; nucleotides outside the gene matches: 3. The CDR3 runs to 14 residues. Germline V lookup: CDR1 KGHPV, CDR2 FQNQEV (reference sequence). The DNA read from the CDR3 is TGTGCCAGCAGCCTGACAGGGAACTATGCTGAGCAGTTC. This sequence encodes CASSLTGNYAEQF. The whole CDR3 protein reads CASSLTGNYAEQFF. Supplemented by reference TRBV26 and TRBJ2-1, the full variable domain reads NSKVIQTPRYLVKGQGQKAKMRCIPEKGHPVVFWYQQNKNNEFKFLINFQNQEVLQQIDMTEKRFSAECPSNSPCSLEIQSSEAGDSALYLCASSLTGNYAEQFFGPGTRLTVL.

On this clone itself: Gene names refer to mouse genes. The read terminates 1 residue ahead of where the CDR3 ends, so the germline J gene completes it. The rearrangement uses TRBV23 and TRBJ2-5; the DNA was not used to check the table's D call, TRBD2. This CDR3 is 16 amino acids long. Per germline, CDR1 KGHTA and CDR2 FQNQQP. The DNA read from the CDR3 is TGCTCCAGCAGTCACCGACTGGGGGGGCGCCAAGACACCCAGTAC. Protein: CSSSHRLGGRQDTQY. The whole CDR3 sequence is CSSSHRLGGRQDTQYF.

This clone was observed once. Genes here carry mouse names. The read falls 1 residue short of the CDR3 end, and the missing part is taken from the germline J gene. The chain links TRBV24 to TRBJ1-4; tentative D call: TRBD1 (5 bases). CDR1 is KGHTA and CDR2 is FRNEEI in the germline V gene. This CDR3 has 14 amino acids. V dropped 2 bases and J dropped 3 bases, with 7 bases sitting between them. The covered CDR3 bases are TGTGCCAGCAGTCTGGGGGGGACCAACGAAAGATTATTT. It is translated as CASSLGGTNERLF. The complete CDR3 reads CASSLGGTNERLFF.

A few counts support this clone. The germline and genes are mouse ones. The CDR3 goes on 1 residue after the read ends, and that part is filled in from the germline J gene. V and J are TRBV26 and TRBJ2-4; 12 bases are a match to TRBD2. Trimming took 6 bases from V and 5 from J; bases not matched to a gene: 3. Germline loops: CDR1 KGHPV, CDR2 FQNQEV (reference sequence). The CDR3 sequence is 14 residues long. The CDR3 loop reads CASSPGLGGNTLYF. Partial CDR3 DNA: TGTGCCAGCAGCCCGGGACTGGGGGGAAACACCTTGTAC. Combining the CDR3 with reference TRBV26 and TRBJ2-4 gives the whole variable domain NSKVIQTPRYLVKGQGQKAKMRCIPEKGHPVVFWYQQNKNNEFKFLINFQNQEVLQQIDMTEKRFSAECPSNSPCSLEIQSSEAGDSALYLCASSPGLGGNTLYFGAGTRLSVL.

By frequency in the sample, this clone is medium-sized. Mouse names are used for the genes. The missing CDR3 end, 1 residue past where the read stops, is filled in from the germline J gene. This chain uses TRBV16 with TRBJ2-5; possibly TRBD1 for D (6 bases). Per germline, CDR1 SGHSA and CDR2 FRNQAP. The V gene lost 5 bases and the J gene lost 4 bases, with 10 bases spanning the gap. This CDR3 is built from 13 residues. The DNA read from the CDR3 is TGTGCAAGCAGCCACGGACAGAAAGACACCCAGTAC. The encoded protein is CASSHGQKDTQY. The CDR3 in its entirety is CASSHGQKDTQYF. Supplemented by reference TRBV16 and TRBJ2-5, the full variable domain reads NAGVIQTPRHKVTGKGQEATLWCEPISGHSAVFWYRQTIVQGLEFLTYFRNQAPIDDSGMPKERFSAQMPNQSHSTLKIQSTQPQDSAVYLCASSHGQKDTQYFGPGTRLLVL.

Details on this clone: Mouse gene names apply. From the germline J gene comes the end of the CDR3, since the read stops 1 residue before it. This chain connects TRBV13-2 to TRBJ2-1; D perhaps matches TRBD2 (7 bases). Trimming removed 0 bases from V and 2 bases from J, with 12 bases in between. This CDR3 spans 16 amino acids. Germline V CDR1 and CDR2: NNHNN, SYGAGS (reference sequence). CDR3 residues: CASGDESWGHYAEQFF. The CDR3 bases that were read are TGTGCCAGCGGTGATGAAAGCTGGGGGCACTATGCTGAGCAGTTC.

This clone was observed a handful of times. Germline and genes here are mouse. With the read ending 1 residue before the CDR3 end, the germline J gene is used to fill in that end. This chain links TRBV12-1 with TRBJ1-3; no firm D call. The CDR3 is made up of 13 amino acids. In germline, CDR1 is SGHSN, CDR2 HYEKVE. V lost 1 base to trimming and J lost 0 bases, with 3 bases between them. CDR3: CASSLHSGNTLYF. CDR3 bases read: TGTGCCAGCTCTCTGCATTCTGGAAATACGCTCTAT.

By proportion, this clone is medium-sized (0.01 to 0.1%). These gene names are mouse names. With the read ending 1 residue before the CDR3 end, the germline J gene is used to fill in that end. V is TRBV26 and J is TRBJ2-4; D gene unclear. Trimming cost V 5 bases and J 0 bases, with 6 bases left between them. The CDR3 is made up of 13 amino acids. The germline V gene encodes CDR1 KGHPV and CDR2 FQNQEV (reference sequence). This CDR3 reads CASSGRSQNTLYF. Incomplete CDR3 DNA: TGTGCCAGCAGTGGACGAAGTCAAAACACCTTGTAC.

In the case of this clone: Gene names denote mouse genes. The sequence runs out 1 residue before the end of the CDR3; the remainder is reconstructed from the germline J gene. This chain uses TRBV16 with TRBJ1-2, with D unclear. This CDR3 region has 13 residues. Trimming stripped 0 bases from V and 1 base from J, with 3 bases between. Germline-derived CDR1 and CDR2 are SGHSA and FRNQAP. The CDR3 sequence: CASSLDRNSDYTF. CDR3 DNA, as far as it was read: TGTGCAAGCAGCTTAGACAGAAACTCCGACTACACC.

A few counts support this clone. Gene names denote mouse genes. The read ends 1 residue shy of where the CDR3 ends; the end is completed using the germline J gene. The V gene is TRBV3, the J gene TRBJ2-4; 9 positions agree with TRBD2. This CDR3 has 15 residues. V was clipped by 5 bases and J by 1 base; unmatched bases: 4. CDR1 is SNHLY and CDR2 is FYNGKV in the germline V gene (reference sequence). The CDR3 spells CASSPRLGGQNTLYF. Incomplete CDR3 DNA: TGTGCCAGCAGCCCTCGACTGGGGGGTCAAAACACCTTGTAC.